Below are 3 T cell receptor beta chains sequenced from a single sample in a study of blood T cell repertoires in COVID-19. Generated by immunoSEQ multiplex PCR, the TCRdb table keeps only in-frame clones and is missing some. The sample has about 74,000 clones, 90% seen once; the top ten hold just over 9%. The specimen was peripheral blood. The receptors here all came from a human donor in a cohort sampled during active COVID-19.

The chain links TRBV30 to TRBJ1-1; a possible D gene is TRBD1 (5 bases). There are 13 residues in the CDR3. The V gene's germline CDR1 is GTSNPN and CDR2 SVGIG (reference sequence). V lost 7 bases to trimming and J lost 4 bases, with 16 bases between them. The CDR3 DNA reads TGTGCCTTAACGGGGGGTTGGGGCACTGAAGCTTTCTTT. Protein sequence: CALTGGWGTEAFF. Based on the CDR3 plus reference TRBV30 and TRBJ1-1, the full variable domain is SQTIHQWPATLVQPVGSPLSLECTVEGTSNPNLYWYRQAAGRGLQLLFYSVGIGQISSEVPQNLSASRPQDRQFILSSKKLLLSDSGFYLCALTGGWGTEAFFGQGTRLTVV.

The rearrangement links TRBV28 to TRBJ2-2, with 9 bases matching TRBD2. V lost 1 base, J lost 7 bases, and 7 bases stayed unmatched. Germline V gene data show CDR1 as MDHEN and CDR2 as SYDVKM. The CDR3 covers 16 residues. CDR3 bases: TGTGCCAGCAGTTTATTGGGTACTAGCGGGTACGGGGAGCTGTTTTTT. Its translation is CASSLLGTSGYGELFF.

The chain combines TRBV10-1 with TRBJ2-7; D may be TRBD1 (5 bases). The CDR3 extends over 16 amino acids. Trimming removed 0 bases from V and 4 bases from J, with 16 bases in between. Germline values: CDR1 WNHNN, CDR2 SYGVQD (reference sequence). CDR3 sequence reads: CASSESKGYGWYEQYF. The CDR3 region has the DNA TGCGCCAGCAGTGAGTCGAAGGGGTACGGTTGGTACGAGCAGTACTTC.